Listed here is a single T cell receptor beta chain. Its target is not known. The sample comes from a study of beta chain features in type 1 diabetes. Overall study results and limits: It was among patients, rather than healthy donors, that naive, central memory and Treg TCRB repertoires appeared more similar. In cDNA sequencing, cells with high TCR expression could be over-represented. Patients and controls would be equally affected if PCR favored shorter templates.

Expressed TCRB transcripts were sequenced because the entire RNA isolate underwent reverse transcription. The data were produced by immunoSEQ multiplex PCR, yet TCRdb's version contains in-frame clones alone and is incomplete. The table includes about 410,000 clones, around 13% detected once. CDR3 length equals 12 residues. Deletions cut 2 bases from V and 6 bases from J, with 9 bases between. The germline gives CDR1 SGHNT, CDR2 YYREEE (reference sequence). Each of the CD4+ naive, central memory, regulatory and stem cell-like memory populations was sorted via CD45RO/CCR7/CD25/CD127/CD95/CD27. The material sequenced was naive CD4+ T cells from blood. V usage is TRBV5-4 and J usage is TRBJ2-7; TRBD1 or TRBD2 may be the D gene (5 bases each). This receptor was obtained from a man aged 30 to 45 in good health. As DNA, the CDR3 is TGTGCCAGCAGCTTCCGAGGGGCCGAGCAGTACTTC. Translation gives CASSFRGAEQYF.